This T cell receptor beta chain was documented in a study of Graves' ophthalmopathy and Graves' hyperthyroidism. About this clonotype itself: Its specificity is unknown.

RNA transcripts yielded amplified TCR beta CDR3 regions. A first-round RT-PCR used HTBI primers, followed by a second-round multiplex PCR. One entry per CDR3 protein, called by TCRdb with MiXCR from the multiplex PCR reads. The sample contains hundreds of thousands of distinct CDR3 sequences, 45% to 55% of which appear only once. The CDR3 runs 12 residues. Per the germline V gene, CDR1 is SNHLY and CDR2 is FYNNEI. The ends were cut back, 7 bases at V and 2 bases at J, with 6 bases in the middle. PBMCs were isolated from a roughly 9 ml sample of fresh peripheral blood. General study points: Blood also held most thyroid clonotypes expanded above 0.001 frequency.

The sample taken for sequencing was peripheral blood. The chain couples TRBV2 to TRBJ1-5; unclear D gene. The sequence came from an adult man with Graves' ophthalmopathy. In DNA, the CDR3 is TGTGCCAGCAATCTGGGCAATCAGCCCCAGCATTTT. Its translation: CASNLGNQPQHF.